Each of the 17 T cell receptor beta chains below was sequenced from the same sample in a study of T cells expressing NK-cell markers. TCRdb reworked the 5' RACE reads into one entry per CDR3 protein, no DNA. This table holds about 260,000 distinct CDR3 sequences. Sequencing was carried out using blood T cells: a sorted CD56 or NKG2C T cell subset, CD4+ or CD8+ T cells, or bulk PBMC T cells (not recorded which). These receptors were taken from a woman aged 18-70 years in good health.

The chain is built from TRBV12-3 or TRBV12-4 and TRBJ1-4. The CDR3 loop spans 16 amino acids. CDR3 sequence reads: CASSYLPGGVDEKLFF.

The V and J genes are TRBV20-1 and TRBJ2-6; TCRdb lists TRBD2, though no DNA is available to test this call. Germline CDR1 DFQATT, CDR2 SNEGSKA (reference sequence). The CDR3 consists of 16 residues. CDR3 in amino acids: CSASISGGSGANVLTF.

The V and J genes are TRBV7-9 and TRBJ1-6. The CDR3 contains 16 residues. The germline V gene has CDR1 SEHNR and CDR2 FQNEAQ (reference sequence). CDR3 loop: CASSLAVGGGNSPLHF.

This chain uses TRBV20-1 with TRBJ1-6; no DNA is available, so the TRBD1 call from TCRdb remains unchecked. This CDR3 is built from 13 residues. Germline-derived CDR1 and CDR2 are DFQATT and SNEGSKA (reference sequence). The CDR3 protein is CSAWGGGASPLHF.

J is TRBJ2-3 and V is TRBV28; the D gene TCRdb calls, TRBD2, cannot be checked with no DNA. CDR3 size: 15 residues. The germline gives CDR1 MDHEN, CDR2 SYDVKM. The CDR3: CASSPPSGSGNTQYF.

The genes are TRBV5-1 and TRBJ2-5; TCRdb outputs TRBD1, but without DNA this stays unchecked. Per the germline V gene, CDR1 is SGHRS and CDR2 is YFSETQ. This CDR3 is built from 13 residues. CDR3 sequence: CASSSGTGETQYF.

The chain is built from TRBV12-3 or TRBV12-4 and TRBJ1-1; there is no DNA to check the TCRdb D call of TRBD1. This CDR3 has 12 residues. This chain's CDR3 is CASSLVSRAAFF.

The chain joins TRBV27 to TRBJ1-6; the TCRdb D gene call, TRBD1, has no DNA to confirm it. There are 16 residues in the CDR3. Germline values: CDR1 MNHEY, CDR2 SMNVEV (reference sequence). The CDR3 here is CASSLSWGAANSPLHF.

V and J are TRBV10-3 and TRBJ2-3; lacking DNA, the TRBD2 call made by TCRdb goes unchecked. The CDR3 totals 15 residues. Germline V lookup: CDR1 ENHRY, CDR2 SYGVKD. The CDR3 loop reads CAISSSSGSGDTQYF.

This rearrangement joins TRBV29-1 to TRBJ1-2; TCRdb outputs TRBD1, but without DNA this stays unchecked. This CDR3 has 13 amino acids. Germline CDR1 SQVTM, CDR2 ANQGSEA. This chain's CDR3 is CSAMVAGNYGYTF. The full variable domain, its missing parts supplied by reference TRBV29-1 and TRBJ1-2, is SAVISQKPSRDICQRGTSLTIQCQVDSQVTMMFWYRQQPGQSLTLIATANQGSEATYESGFVIDKFPISRPNLTFSTLTVSNMSPEDSSIYLCSAMVAGNYGYTFGSGTRLTVV.

The chain joins TRBV7-2 to TRBJ1-2; the D call from TCRdb, TRBD1, cannot be confirmed without DNA. Germline loops: CDR1 SGHTA, CDR2 FQGNSA. This CDR3 spans 16 amino acids. CDR3 sequence: CASSPPRQGSNYGYTF.

The rearrangement links TRBV27 to TRBJ1-1. This CDR3 has 13 residues. Germline V lookup: CDR1 MNHEY, CDR2 SMNVEV (reference sequence). The CDR3 loop is CASSFQQNTEAFF.

V and J are TRBV7-9 and TRBJ1-3. The CDR3 is 15 residues long. Germline values: CDR1 SEHNR, CDR2 FQNEAQ (reference sequence). The CDR3 region is CASSFGEVSGNTIYF.

The genes are TRBV15 and TRBJ1-5; the D gene TCRdb calls, TRBD1, cannot be checked with no DNA. The CDR3 consists of 16 residues. Germline loops: CDR1 LNHNV, CDR2 YYDKDF (reference sequence). CDR3 region: CATSRDTSRHGQPQHF. The full variable domain, rest sourced from reference TRBV15 and TRBJ1-5, is DAMVIQNPRYQVTQFGKPVTLSCSQTLNHNVMYWYQQKSSQAPKLLFHYYDKDFNNEADTPDNFQSRRPNTSFCFLDIRSPGLGDTAMYLCATSRDTSRHGQPQHFGDGTRLSIL.

This chain connects TRBV7-2 to TRBJ2-5; TCRdb returns TRBD1, unconfirmable since there is no DNA. CDR3 length: 15 residues. Germline CDR1 and CDR2: SGHTA and FQGNSA. CDR3 loop: CASSTPGPRKETQYF.

The rearrangement joins TRBV27 to TRBJ2-5; TCRdb's D gene call, TRBD1, goes unchecked for lack of DNA. CDR3 length: 14 residues. The V gene's germline CDR1 is MNHEY and CDR2 SMNVEV (reference sequence). CDR3 protein: CASSLGTGVETQYF.

The chain links TRBV7-3 to TRBJ2-2; TCRdb's assignment of TRBD1 cannot be checked, as there is no DNA. Germline loops: CDR1 SGHTA, CDR2 FQGTGA. The CDR3 is 13 residues long. The CDR3: CASSRTLTGELFF.